A selection of T cell receptor beta chains follows, all from one sample in a study of T cell responses to AZD1222 COVID-19 vaccine. The assay was immunoSEQ multiplex PCR, and TCRdb's table has in-frame clones only and misses some. Of about 160,000 clones in the sample, under 95% were seen once. Sequenced here: peripheral blood, sampled on day 0 of AZD1222 vaccination. Receptor source: an adult in good health. The CDR3 runs from the conserved cysteine through the conserved F or W. The D gene is left open where the match is weak. A clone size is listed for some rows: how often the clone was seen (once, few, many), or a class if it is expanded.

D	J	V	size	DNA	CDR3
TRBD1	TRBJ1-4	TRBV24-1	NA	TGTGCCACCAGTGATTCCAACCCCGGGACAGGGGGAAAACTGTTTTTT	CATSDSNPGTGGKLFF
NA	TRBJ2-1	TRBV7-2	NA	TGTGCCAGCAGCTTAGAGGGGGTGATTTCCTACAATGAGCAGTTCTTC	CASSLEGVISYNEQFF
NA	TRBJ1-1	TRBV30	once	TGTGCCTGGAGTGTGTTAGGGTGGGGCACTGAAGCTTTCTTT	CAWSVLGWGTEAFF
TRBD2	TRBJ2-1	TRBV19	NA	TGTGCCAGTAGAGCGGGACTAGCGGGAGGTCATTCCTACAATGAGCAGTTCTTC	CASRAGLAGGHSYNEQFF
NA	TRBJ2-7	TRBV30	NA	TGTGCCTGGGACAGGATAAGCGGGCAGTACTTC	CAWDRISGQYF
TRBD1	TRBJ1-2	TRBV11-2	NA	TGTGCCAGCAGCTCCCGGACAGGGGGCGCCCATGGCTACACCTTC	CASSSRTGGAHGYTF
NA	TRBJ1-2	TRBV28	NA	TGTGCCAGCAACCTTCTCGGGGGCAGAACCTTATATGGCTACACCTTC	CASNLLGGRTLYGYTF
NA	TRBJ1-5	TRBV19	NA	TGTGCCAGTAGTATTTTTGGACAGAGCAATCAGCCCCAGCATTTT	CASSIFGQSNQPQHF
NA	TRBJ1-1	TRBV6-5	NA	TGTGCCAGCAGCTCGAACACTGAAGCTTTCTTT	CASSSNTEAFF
TRBD2	TRBJ2-1	TRBV4-2	NA	TGTGCCAGCAGCCCTAGCGGACCTTACAATGAGCAGTTCTTC	CASSPSGPYNEQFF
NA	TRBJ1-1	TRBV19	NA	TGTGCCAGTAGTATCGGGCCCGGTACCACTGAAGCTTTCTTT	CASSIGPGTTEAFF
NA	TRBJ2-7	TRBV11-2	few	TGTGCCAGCAGCCCCTGGGCCTCCTACGAGCAGTACTTC	CASSPWASYEQYF
NA	TRBJ2-3	TRBV5-4	once	TGTGCCAGCAGCCCAGGCGGCACAGATACGCAGTATTTT	CASSPGGTDTQYF
NA	TRBJ1-5	TRBV28	NA	TGTGCCACCTTGGGGGCGGCTCAGCCCCAGCATTTT	CATLGAAQPQHF
TRBD2	TRBJ2-7	TRBV27	NA	TGTGCCAGCAGTTTGTATCGAGCGGGAGGTCTCTACGAGCAGTACTTC	CASSLYRAGGLYEQYF
NA	TRBJ2-5	TRBV10-2	NA	TGCGCCAGCAGTGGGGACTGGCGCCAAGAGACCCAGTACTTC	CASSGDWRQETQYF
NA	TRBJ2-2	TRBV4-3	NA	TGCGCCAGCAGCCGGGGGGCGAACACCGGGGAGCTGTTTTTT	CASSRGANTGELFF
TRBD1	TRBJ1-5	TRBV28	once	TGTGCCAGCAGCCCAAACAGGGGCCGTCAGCCCCAGCATTTT	CASSPNRGRQPQHF
NA	TRBJ1-1	TRBV6-5	NA	TGTGCCAGCAGTTACTCGCGAGAACTGAACACTGAAGCTTTCTTT	CASSYSRELNTEAFF
NA	TRBJ2-2	TRBV19	once	TGTGCCAGTAGTACGCAGGGTACCGGGGAGCTGTTTTTT	CASSTQGTGELFF
TRBD2	TRBJ2-7	TRBV28	NA	TGTGCCAGCAGTCCCTTAGGATCCGGGAGGGAGCAGTACTTC	CASSPLGSGREQYF
NA	TRBJ2-1	TRBV28	NA	TGTGCCAGCAGTGCCGGGCCCACAGGTAATGAGCAGTTCTTC	CASSAGPTGNEQFF
TRBD1	TRBJ1-2	TRBV5-6	NA	TGTGCCAGCACAAACGGACAGGAGCCTTCGACCACCCATGGCTACACCTTC	CASTNGQEPSTTHGYTF
NA	TRBJ1-6	TRBV9	NA	TGTGCCAGCAGCGCCGGGGGTTTCTCACCCCTCCACTTT	CASSAGGFSPLHF
NA	TRBJ2-7	TRBV6-1	NA	TGTGCCAGCAGTGAACTCTACCTGGCTAGCCACTACGAGCAGTACTTC	CASSELYLASHYEQYF
NA	TRBJ1-2	TRBV6-5	NA	TGTGCCAGCAGTCCCCCGGTGGGGGGGGTCTATGGCTACACCTTC	CASSPPVGGVYGYTF
TRBD1	TRBJ2-2	TRBV29-1	few	TGCAGCGGCGGACAGGGGGACACCGGGGAGCTGTTTTTT	CSGGQGDTGELFF